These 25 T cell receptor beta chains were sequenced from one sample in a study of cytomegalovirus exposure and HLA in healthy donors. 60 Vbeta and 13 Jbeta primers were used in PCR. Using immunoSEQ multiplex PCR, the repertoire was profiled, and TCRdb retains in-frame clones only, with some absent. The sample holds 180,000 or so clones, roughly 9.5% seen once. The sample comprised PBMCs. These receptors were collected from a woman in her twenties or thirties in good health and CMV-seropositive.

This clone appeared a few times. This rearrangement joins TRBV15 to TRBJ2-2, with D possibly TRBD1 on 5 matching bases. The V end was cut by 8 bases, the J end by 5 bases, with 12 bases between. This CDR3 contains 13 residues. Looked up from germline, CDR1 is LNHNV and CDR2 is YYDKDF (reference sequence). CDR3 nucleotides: TGTGCCACCGATTTGGGGCTTACCGGGGAGCTGTTTTTT. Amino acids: CATDLGLTGELFF.

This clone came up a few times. CDR3 DNA sequence: TGTGCCTGGACCCTACAGGGTACAGGGGCCAACGTCCTGACTTTC. This translates into CAWTLQGTGANVLTF. The J gene is TRBJ2-6, the V gene TRBV30; a weak D match, TRBD1 (6 bases). Germline lookup yields CDR1 GTSNPN and CDR2 SVGIG (reference sequence). The V end lost 4 bases, the J end lost 4 bases, and 14 bases lay between the germline ends. This CDR3 has 15 residues.

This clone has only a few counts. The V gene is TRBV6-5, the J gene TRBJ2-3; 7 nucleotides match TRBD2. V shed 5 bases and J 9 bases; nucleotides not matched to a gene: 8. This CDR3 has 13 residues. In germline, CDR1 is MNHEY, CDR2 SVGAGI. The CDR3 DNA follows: TGTGCCAGCAGTCTGGGTGTGCGGGGGACGCAGTATTTT. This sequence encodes CASSLGVRGTQYF.

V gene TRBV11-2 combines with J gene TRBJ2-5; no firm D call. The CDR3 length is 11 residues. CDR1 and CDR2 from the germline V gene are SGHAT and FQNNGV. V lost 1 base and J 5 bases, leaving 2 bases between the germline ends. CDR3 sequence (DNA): TGTGCCAGCAGCTTAGCGGAGACCCAGTACTTC. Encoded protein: CASSLAETQYF.

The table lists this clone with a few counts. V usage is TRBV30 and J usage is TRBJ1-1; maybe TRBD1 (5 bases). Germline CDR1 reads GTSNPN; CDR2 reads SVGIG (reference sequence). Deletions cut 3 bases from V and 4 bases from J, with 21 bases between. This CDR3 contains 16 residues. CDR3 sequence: CAWRGGIVSMATEAFF. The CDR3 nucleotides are TGTGCCTGGAGGGGGGGTATCGTGTCTATGGCCACTGAAGCTTTCTTT.

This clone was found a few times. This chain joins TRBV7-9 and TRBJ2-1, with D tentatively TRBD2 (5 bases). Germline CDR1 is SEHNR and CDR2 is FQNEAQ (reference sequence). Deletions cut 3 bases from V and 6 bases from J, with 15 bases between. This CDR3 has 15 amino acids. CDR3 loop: CASSLVTSVRNEQFF. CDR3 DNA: TGTGCCAGCAGCTTGGTTACTAGTGTTCGCAATGAGCAGTTCTTC.

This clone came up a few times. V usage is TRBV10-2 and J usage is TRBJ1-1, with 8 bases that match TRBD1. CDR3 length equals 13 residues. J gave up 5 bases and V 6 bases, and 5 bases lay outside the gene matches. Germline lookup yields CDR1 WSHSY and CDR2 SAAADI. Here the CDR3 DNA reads TGCGCCAGCAGGGACAGGGAGGAGACTGAAGCTTTCTTT. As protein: CASRDREETEAFF.

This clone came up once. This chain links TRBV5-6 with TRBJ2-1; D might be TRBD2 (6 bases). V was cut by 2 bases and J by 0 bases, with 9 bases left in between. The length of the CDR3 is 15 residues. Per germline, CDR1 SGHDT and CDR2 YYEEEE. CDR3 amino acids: CASSFYGSSYNEQFF. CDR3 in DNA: TGTGCCAGCAGCTTTTACGGGAGCTCCTACAATGAGCAGTTCTTC.

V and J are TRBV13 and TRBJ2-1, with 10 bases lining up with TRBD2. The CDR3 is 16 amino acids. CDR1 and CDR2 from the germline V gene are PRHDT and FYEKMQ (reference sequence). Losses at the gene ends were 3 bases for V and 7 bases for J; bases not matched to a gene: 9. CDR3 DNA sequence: TGTGCCAGCAGCTTGGGGGCTAGCGGGAGCCTGAATGAGCAGTTCTTC. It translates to CASSLGASGSLNEQFF.

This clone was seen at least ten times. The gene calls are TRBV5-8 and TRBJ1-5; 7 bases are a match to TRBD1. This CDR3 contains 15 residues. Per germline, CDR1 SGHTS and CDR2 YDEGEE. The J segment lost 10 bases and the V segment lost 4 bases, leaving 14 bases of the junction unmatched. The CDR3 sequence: CASSRPRLQGQPQHF. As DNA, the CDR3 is TGTGCCAGCAGCCGACCCCGTTTACAGGGGCAACCCCAGCATTTT.

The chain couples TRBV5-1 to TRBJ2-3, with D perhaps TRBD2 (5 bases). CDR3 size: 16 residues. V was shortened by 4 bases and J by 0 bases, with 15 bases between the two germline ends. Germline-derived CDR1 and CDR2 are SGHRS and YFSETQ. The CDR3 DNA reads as TGCGCCAGCAGCCCAAGCGGAGTGGGGAGCACAGATACGCAGTATTTT. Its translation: CASSPSGVGSTDTQYF.

CDR3 nucleotide sequence: TGTGCCAGCAGCTCCCGTGGAAGGACTAGCGGGAGCAATGAGCAGTTCTTC. The encoded protein is CASSSRGRTSGSNEQFF. This chain links TRBV7-9 with TRBJ2-1; TRBD2 matches at 13 bases. This CDR3 has 17 amino acids. With 4 bases clipped from V and 6 bases from J, the junction kept 9 bases outside the gene matches. Germline V gene sequence: CDR1 SEHNR, CDR2 FQNEAQ (reference sequence).

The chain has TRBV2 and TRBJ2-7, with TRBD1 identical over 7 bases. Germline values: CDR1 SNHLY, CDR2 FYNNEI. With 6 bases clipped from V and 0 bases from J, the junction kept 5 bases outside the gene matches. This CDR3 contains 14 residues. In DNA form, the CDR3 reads TGTGCCAGCAGCCCCAGGGGGTACTCCTACGAGCAGTACTTC. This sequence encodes CASSPRGYSYEQYF.

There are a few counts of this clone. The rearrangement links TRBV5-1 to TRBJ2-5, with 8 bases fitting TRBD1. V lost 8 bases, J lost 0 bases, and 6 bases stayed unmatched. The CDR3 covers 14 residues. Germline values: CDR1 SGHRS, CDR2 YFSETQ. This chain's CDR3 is CASGQGWYQETQYF. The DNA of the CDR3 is TGCGCCAGTGGACAGGGATGGTACCAAGAGACCCAGTACTTC.

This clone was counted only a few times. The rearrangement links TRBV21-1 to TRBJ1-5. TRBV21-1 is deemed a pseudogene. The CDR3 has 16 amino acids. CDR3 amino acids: CASSERRTSDRGPQHF. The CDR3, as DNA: TGTGCCAGCAGTGAAAGACGGACCTCCGATCGGGGGCCCCAGCATTTT.

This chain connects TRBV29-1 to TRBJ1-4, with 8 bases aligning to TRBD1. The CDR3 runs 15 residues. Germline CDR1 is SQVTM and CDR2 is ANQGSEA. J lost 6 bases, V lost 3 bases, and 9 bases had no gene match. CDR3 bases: TGCAGCGTTGAGACGGGGCAGGGGGCGGATGAAAAACTGTTTTTT. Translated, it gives CSVETGQGADEKLFF.

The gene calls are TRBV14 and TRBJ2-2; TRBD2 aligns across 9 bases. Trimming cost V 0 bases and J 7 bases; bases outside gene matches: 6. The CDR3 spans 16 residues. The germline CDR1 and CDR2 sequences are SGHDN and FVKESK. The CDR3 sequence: CASSQESLAGYGELFF. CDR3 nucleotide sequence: TGTGCCAGCAGCCAAGAGTCCCTAGCGGGATACGGGGAGCTGTTTTTT.

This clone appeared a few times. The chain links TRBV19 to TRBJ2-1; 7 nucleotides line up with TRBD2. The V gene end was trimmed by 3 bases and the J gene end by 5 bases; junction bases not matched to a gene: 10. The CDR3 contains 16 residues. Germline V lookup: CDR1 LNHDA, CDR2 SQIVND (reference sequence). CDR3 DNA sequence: TGTGCCAGTAGTATGAGGGAGGGCCTCGTGCACAATGAGCAGTTCTTC. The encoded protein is CASSMREGLVHNEQFF.

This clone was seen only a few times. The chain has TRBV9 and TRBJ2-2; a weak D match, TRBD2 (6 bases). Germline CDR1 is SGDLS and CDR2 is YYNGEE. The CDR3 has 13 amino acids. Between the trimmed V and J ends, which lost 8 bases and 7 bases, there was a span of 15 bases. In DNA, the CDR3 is TGTGCCAGTGCGGGGCCGTGGGGCGGGGAGCTGTTTTTT. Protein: CASAGPWGGELFF.

The DNA for the CDR3 is TGTGCCACCAGCAGCAGCGGGCTAGGCTACACCTTC. It translates to CATSSSGLGYTF. The rearrangement joins TRBV15 to TRBJ1-2; D is unresolved. This CDR3 comprises 12 residues. V lost 3 bases, J lost 8 bases, and 10 bases lay in between. The germline V gene has CDR1 LNHNV and CDR2 YYDKDF (reference sequence).

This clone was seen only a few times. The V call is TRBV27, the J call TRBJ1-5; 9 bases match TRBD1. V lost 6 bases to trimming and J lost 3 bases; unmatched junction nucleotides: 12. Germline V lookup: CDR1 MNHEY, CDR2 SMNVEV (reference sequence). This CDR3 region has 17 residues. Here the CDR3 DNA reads TGTGCCAGCAGGCCGGGACAGGGAAAGTGGCTCAATCAGCCCCAGCATTTT. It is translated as CASRPGQGKWLNQPQHF.

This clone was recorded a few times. The CDR3 loop is CASSQTPGLAGAYEQYF. The CDR3 nucleotides read TGCGCCAGCAGTCAAACCCCGGGACTAGCAGGAGCCTACGAGCAGTACTTC. The rearrangement joins TRBV23-1 to TRBJ2-7; 9 bases match TRBD2. TRBV23-1 is marked as an open reading frame, function uncertain. V gave up 2 bases and J gave up 2 bases; unmatched junction bases: 10. The CDR3 extends over 17 amino acids.

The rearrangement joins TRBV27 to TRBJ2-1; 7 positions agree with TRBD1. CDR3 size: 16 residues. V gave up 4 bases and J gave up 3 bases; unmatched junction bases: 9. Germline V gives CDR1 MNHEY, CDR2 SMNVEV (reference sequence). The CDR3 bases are TGTGCCAGCAGTTCCTACCAAGACAGGGACTACAATGAGCAGTTCTTC. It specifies CASSSYQDRDYNEQFF.

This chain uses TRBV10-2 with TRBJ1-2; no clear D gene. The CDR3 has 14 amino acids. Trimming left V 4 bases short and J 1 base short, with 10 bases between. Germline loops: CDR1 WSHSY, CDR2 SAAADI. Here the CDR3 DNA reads TGCGCCAGCAGTGGGGAGGAGAATAACTATGGCTACACCTTC. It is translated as CASSGEENNYGYTF.

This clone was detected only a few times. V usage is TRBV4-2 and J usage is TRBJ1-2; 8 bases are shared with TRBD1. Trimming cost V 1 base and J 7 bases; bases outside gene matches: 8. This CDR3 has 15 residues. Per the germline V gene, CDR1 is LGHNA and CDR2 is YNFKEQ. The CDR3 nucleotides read TGTGCCAGCAGCCAAGGTGGGCAGGGGGCGTTTGGCTACACCTTC. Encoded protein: CASSQGGQGAFGYTF.